These T cell receptor beta chains were read from a single sample in a study of Tregs in tolerant kidney transplant recipients. Data came from immunoSEQ multiplex PCR; TCRdb stores just in-frame clones and leaves some out. Among some 56,000 clones listed, 91% were seen once. This material consisted of CD8+ T cells from blood (PBMCs), taken 24 months after the transplant. The receptor set was obtained from a human patient who received a combined kidney and bone marrow transplant. Some T cells may possibly be graft donor cells. CDR3s include the opening cysteine and the closing phenylalanine or tryptophan. D genes are given only for firm matches. Clone sizes are given selectively: once, few, many, or a class where the clone is expanded.

j_gene,d_gene,v_gene,abundance,CDR3nt,CDR3aa
TRBJ2-7,.,TRBV9,.,TGTGCCAGCAGCGCCGACCTCGACAGCACATCCTACGAGCAGTACTTC,CASSADLDSTSYEQYF
TRBJ1-2,TRBD1,TRBV6-5,.,TGTGCCAGCAGATCGAACAGGGGAGATGGCTACACCTTC,CASRSNRGDGYTF
TRBJ2-3,TRBD2,TRBV7-6,.,TGTGCCAGCAGCTTATGGACTAGTGGAGCAGATACGCAGTATTTT,CASSLWTSGADTQYF
TRBJ2-2,.,TRBV10-3,.,TGTGCCATCAGTGAGTCCGGGGAGCCCGGGGAGCTGTTTTTT,CAISESGEPGELFF
TRBJ1-1,TRBD1,TRBV7-9,.,TGTGCCAGCAGCTTCGACAGGGACACTGAAGCTTTCTTT,CASSFDRDTEAFF
TRBJ2-1,.,TRBV7-2,.,TGTGCCAGCAGCTTAGTGATCAACAGGTACTCCTACAATGAGCAGTTCTTC,CASSLVINRYSYNEQFF
TRBJ1-1,.,TRBV7-9,.,TGTGCCAGCAGCTTAGGCGGGGGTTCTGAAGCTTTCTTT,CASSLGGGSEAFF
TRBJ2-7,.,TRBV7-9,once,TGTGCCAGCACCCTTGGACAGACCTCCTACGAGCAGTACTTC,CASTLGQTSYEQYF
TRBJ2-7,TRBD2,TRBV18,.,TGTGCCAGCTCACGACTAGCGGGGGACTACGAGCAGTACTTC,CASSRLAGDYEQYF
TRBJ2-7,.,TRBV6-4,.,TGTACAAGAACCGGGACCCAGCGGGTCTACGAGCAGTACTTC,CTRTGTQRVYEQYF
TRBJ2-7,TRBD2,TRBV9,.,TGTGCCAGCAGCGTAGGTGGGACTAGCAACCACGAGCAGTACTTC,CASSVGGTSNHEQYF
TRBJ2-7,TRBD2,TRBV10-2,.,TGCGCCAGCAGTGAAACTAGCGGGAGACACGAGCAGTACTTC,CASSETSGRHEQYF
TRBJ1-5,.,TRBV6-5,.,TGTGCCAGCAGTTACGCTGCAGGGGGCAATCAGCCCCAGCATTTT,CASSYAAGGNQPQHF
TRBJ2-1,.,TRBV27,.,TGTGCCAGCAGTTTTCAGGGGCCATACAATGAGCAGTTCTTC,CASSFQGPYNEQFF